These 12 T cell receptor beta chains originate from one sample sequenced in a study of T cell responses to AZD1222 COVID-19 vaccine. Profiling relied on immunoSEQ multiplex PCR, and the TCRdb table lists in-frame clones only, not all of them. The sample records about 140,000 clones, approximately 85% being singletons. This material consisted of peripheral blood, taken on day 0 of AZD1222 vaccination. The receptors here all came from an adult in good health.

This chain connects TRBV29-1 to TRBJ2-1, with TRBD2 matching 10 bases. The V segment lost 1 base and the J segment 7 bases; nucleotides outside the gene matches: 4. The CDR3 sequence is 14 residues long. Per germline, CDR1 SQVTM and CDR2 ANQGSEA. As DNA, the CDR3 is TGCAGCGTTGAAGGAGGGACTAGCGAAAATGAGCAGTTCTTC. Protein: CSVEGGTSENEQFF.

The rearrangement uses TRBV6-6 and TRBJ2-3, with D perhaps TRBD2 (6 bases). The CDR3 runs to 14 residues. Germline CDR1 and CDR2: MNHNY and SVGAGI (reference sequence). Trimming shortened V by 6 bases and J by 2 bases, and 12 bases separated the two germline ends. The DNA for the CDR3 is TGTGCCAGCAGCCTTAGCGGTAACACAGATACGCAGTATTTT. Protein sequence: CASSLSGNTDTQYF.

J is TRBJ2-5 and V is TRBV9; 7 bases are a match to TRBD2. From germline, CDR1 is SGDLS and CDR2 YYNGEE. This CDR3 spans 14 amino acids. Germline trimming cut 0 bases from V and 6 bases from J; bases unmatched to any gene: 5. The CDR3 coding sequence is TGTGCCAGCAGCGTAGGGGTTAGCGGGCAGACCCAGTACTTC. It specifies CASSVGVSGQTQYF.

The chain combines TRBV2 with TRBJ1-2; D perhaps matches TRBD1 (5 bases). CDR1 is SNHLY, CDR2 FYNNEI, per germline. Trimming took off 7 bases at V and 8 bases at J, with 17 bases between the two ends. The CDR3 is 13 amino acids. The CDR3 loop is CASTSGVGGGYTF. Written as DNA, the CDR3 is TGTGCCAGCACCTCGGGGGTCGGGGGAGGCTACACCTTC.

The gene calls are TRBV5-1 and TRBJ1-3, with no clear D. CDR1 and CDR2 from the germline V gene are SGHRS and YFSETQ. V lost 1 base and J lost 0, with 8 bases in between. This CDR3 comprises 15 residues. The CDR3 reads CASSLSIRSGNTIYF. The CDR3 nucleotides are TGCGCCAGCAGCTTGTCCATTCGCTCTGGAAACACCATATATTTT.

This clone was seen more than once but under ten times. The V gene is TRBV10-1, the J gene TRBJ1-6; perhaps TRBD1 as D (5 bases). The germline V and J ends were trimmed by 0 bases and 11 bases, with 17 bases remaining between them. Germline CDR1 reads WNHNN; CDR2 reads SYGVQD (reference sequence). The CDR3 is 16 amino acids. This chain's CDR3 is CASSESGTAGFAPLHF. The CDR3, as DNA: TGCGCCAGCAGTGAGTCGGGGACGGCGGGTTTTGCACCCCTCCACTTT.

The V call is TRBV5-5, the J call TRBJ1-4, with D unclear. This CDR3 region has 14 residues. Germline V CDR1 and CDR2: SGHKS, YYEKEE (reference sequence). V was trimmed by 4 bases and J by 6 bases, leaving 13 bases between them. As DNA, the CDR3 is TGTGCCAGCAGCGAGGACGGCTTCTATGAAAAACTGTTTTTT. Amino acid sequence: CASSEDGFYEKLFF.

This chain connects TRBV27 to TRBJ1-1; 7 nucleotides align to TRBD1. Germline assignment: CDR1 MNHEY and CDR2 SMNVEV (reference sequence). V gave up 6 bases and J gave up 5 bases; unmatched junction bases: 3. The length of the CDR3 is 12 residues. Here the CDR3 DNA reads TGTGCCAGCAGCCTCAGGGGGACTGAAGCTTTCTTT. Its protein is CASSLRGTEAFF.

V is TRBV6-5 and J is TRBJ2-5; TRBD2 matches 10 bases. CDR3 size: 15 residues. The trim removed 7 bases at V and 4 bases at J, leaving 9 bases unmatched. The germline V gene encodes CDR1 MNHEY and CDR2 SVGAGI. DNA of the CDR3: TGTGCCAGCAACTTCGAAGCGGGGGGGCGAGAGACCCAGTACTTC. This translates into CASNFEAGGRETQYF.

This sequence joins TRBV9 and TRBJ2-3; D may be TRBD1 or TRBD2 (5 bases each). V lost 3 bases to trimming and J lost 0 bases, with 14 bases between them. CDR3 length equals 16 residues. Germline CDR1 reads SGDLS; CDR2 reads YYNGEE. The CDR3 DNA follows: TGTGCCAGCAGCGCGTGGGGACGGATAAGCACAGATACGCAGTATTTT. This encodes CASSAWGRISTDTQYF.

The chain couples TRBV6-5 to TRBJ2-2; D gene ambiguous. Germline values: CDR1 MNHEY, CDR2 SVGAGI. CDR3 length: 13 amino acids. V was trimmed by 2 bases and J by 4 bases, leaving 5 bases between them. This CDR3 is CASSYGTTGELFF. DNA for the CDR3: TGTGCCAGCAGTTACGGTACCACCGGGGAGCTGTTTTTT.

This chain connects TRBV5-1 to TRBJ1-1; 9 bases are shared with TRBD1. Germline V gives CDR1 SGHRS, CDR2 YFSETQ. The CDR3 has 14 amino acids. Trimming at V came to 4 bases and at J to 2 bases, leaving 3 bases not matched to a gene. This CDR3 is CASSRTGANTEAFF. The CDR3 DNA reads as TGCGCCAGCAGCAGGACAGGGGCCAACACTGAAGCTTTCTTT. The whole variable domain, filled in from reference TRBV5-1 and TRBJ1-1, reads KAGVTQTPRYLIKTRGQQVTLSCSPISGHRSVSWYQQTPGQGLQFLFEYFSETQRNKGNFPGRFSGRQFSNSRSEMNVSTLELGDSALYLCASSRTGANTEAFFGQGTRLTVV.